This TCR beta chain was captured in a study of T cell responses to AZD1222 COVID-19 vaccine. General study findings and limits: White British people made up most donors, females outnumbered males, and clonal diversity was possibly underestimated. The study sampled repertoires only after the peak T cell response. Seropositive AZD1222 recipients at baseline numbered only five or six.

Using immunoSEQ multiplex PCR, the repertoire was profiled, and TCRdb retains in-frame clones only, with some absent. This table holds approximately 110,000 clones, 70% to 90% found once. As to this clone: Its target is unknown. Other DNA variants within this sample encode the same CDR3.

The CDR3 runs to 14 residues. The germline V gene encodes CDR1 MNHNS and CDR2 SASEGT. The V gene lost 1 base and the J gene lost 3 bases, with 6 bases spanning the gap. Specimen: peripheral blood, collected on day 0 of MenACWY control vaccination. This receptor was obtained from an adult in good health. The chain employs TRBV6-1 and TRBJ2-2; weak D call: TRBD1 (5 bases). CDR3 DNA: TGTGCCAGCAGTGAAGTAGGGGACACCGGGGAGCTGTTTTTT. Its translation is CASSEVGDTGELFF.